This TCR beta chain stems from a study of blood T cell repertoires in COVID-19. Across the whole study: COVID-19 samples from acute and convalescent phases originated in the United States, Italy and Spain. PBMCs, B-cell-depleted T cells, or T cells were the source of the cDNA or gDNA that made up the material.

V lost 0 bases and J 0 bases, leaving 9 bases between the germline ends. The germline CDR1 and CDR2 sequences are LGHDT and YNNKEL (reference sequence). CDR3 size: 16 residues. The authors' processing: Reference gene primer amplification yielded estimated nucleated cell counts. Data came from immunoSEQ multiplex PCR; TCRdb stores just in-frame clones and leaves some out. The DNA gave D and trimming, while V, J and clone size come from that table. The sample contains approximately 670,000 clones, 70% to 90% of which appear only once. The source material was peripheral blood. The V gene is TRBV3-1 (or the pseudogene TRBV3-2), the J gene TRBJ1-5; possibly TRBD1 for D (5 bases). This sequence originates from a woman younger than 30 with acute or convalescent COVID-19. The CDR3 spells CASSQEGVGSNQPQHF. The CDR3, as DNA: TGTGCCAGCAGCCAAGAAGGGGTGGGTAGCAATCAGCCCCAGCATTTT.